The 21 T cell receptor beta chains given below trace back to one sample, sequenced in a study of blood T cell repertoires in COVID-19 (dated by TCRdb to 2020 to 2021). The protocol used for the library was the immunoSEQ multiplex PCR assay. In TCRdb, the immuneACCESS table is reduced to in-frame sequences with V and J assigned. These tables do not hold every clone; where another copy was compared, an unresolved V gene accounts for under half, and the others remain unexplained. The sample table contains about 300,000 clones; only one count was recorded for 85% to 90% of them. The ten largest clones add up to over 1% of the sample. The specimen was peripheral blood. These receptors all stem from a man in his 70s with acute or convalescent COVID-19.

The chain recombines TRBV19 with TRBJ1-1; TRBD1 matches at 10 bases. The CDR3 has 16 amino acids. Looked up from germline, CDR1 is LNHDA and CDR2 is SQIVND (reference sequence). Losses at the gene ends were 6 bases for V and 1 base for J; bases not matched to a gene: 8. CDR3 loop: CASRTGGANRNTEAFF. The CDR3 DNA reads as TGTGCCAGTAGGACAGGGGGCGCCAATCGGAACACTGAAGCTTTCTTT.

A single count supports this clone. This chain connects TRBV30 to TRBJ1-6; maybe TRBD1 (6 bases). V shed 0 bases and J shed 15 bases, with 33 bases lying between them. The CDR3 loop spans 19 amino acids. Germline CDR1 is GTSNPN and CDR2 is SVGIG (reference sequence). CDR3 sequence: CAWSVGIRRGGTRLSLLHF. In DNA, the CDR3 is TGTGCCTGGAGTGTAGGTATCCGGAGAGGGGGAACCCGATTAAGTCTCCTCCACTTT.

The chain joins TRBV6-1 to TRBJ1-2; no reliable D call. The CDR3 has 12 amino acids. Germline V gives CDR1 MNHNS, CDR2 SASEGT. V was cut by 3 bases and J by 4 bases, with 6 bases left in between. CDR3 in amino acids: CASSEHSYGYTF. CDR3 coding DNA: TGTGCCAGCAGTGAGCACAGCTATGGCTACACCTTC.

CDR3 amino acids: CASSPGTSGYTGELFF. In nucleotides, the CDR3 is TGTGCCAGCAGCCCCGGGACTAGCGGTTACACCGGGGAGCTGTTTTTT. This chain joins TRBV5-4 and TRBJ2-2, with TRBD2 matching over 11 bases. This CDR3 spans 16 amino acids. CDR1 is SGHNT, CDR2 YYREEE, per germline (reference sequence). Trimming cost V 4 bases and J 3 bases; bases outside gene matches: 5.

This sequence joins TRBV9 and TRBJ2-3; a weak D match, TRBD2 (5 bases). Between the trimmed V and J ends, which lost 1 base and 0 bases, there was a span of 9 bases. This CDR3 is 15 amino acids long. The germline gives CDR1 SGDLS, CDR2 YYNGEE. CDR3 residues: CASSVRTGSTDTQYF. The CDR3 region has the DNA TGTGCCAGCAGCGTACGGACGGGAAGCACAGATACGCAGTATTTT.

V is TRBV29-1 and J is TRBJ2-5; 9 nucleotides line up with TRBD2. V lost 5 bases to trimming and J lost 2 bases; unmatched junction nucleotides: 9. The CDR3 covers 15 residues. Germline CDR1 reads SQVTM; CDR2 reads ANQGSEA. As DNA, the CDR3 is TGCAGCGTTATGACCGGGACTAGCCAACAAGAGACCCAGTACTTC. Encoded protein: CSVMTGTSQQETQYF. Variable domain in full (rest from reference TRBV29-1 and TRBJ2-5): SAVISQKPSRDICQRGTSLTIQCQVDSQVTMMFWYRQQPGQSLTLIATANQGSEATYESGFVIDKFPISRPNLTFSTLTVSNMSPEDSSIYLCSVMTGTSQQETQYFGPGTRLLVL.

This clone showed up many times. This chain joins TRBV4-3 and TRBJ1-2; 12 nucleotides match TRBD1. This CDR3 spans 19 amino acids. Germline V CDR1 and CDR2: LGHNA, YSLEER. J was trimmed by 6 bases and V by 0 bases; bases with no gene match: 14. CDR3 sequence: CASSQEGTGGGFDSDGYTF. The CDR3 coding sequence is TGCGCCAGCAGCCAAGAAGGGACAGGGGGCGGGTTCGACTCGGATGGCTACACCTTC.

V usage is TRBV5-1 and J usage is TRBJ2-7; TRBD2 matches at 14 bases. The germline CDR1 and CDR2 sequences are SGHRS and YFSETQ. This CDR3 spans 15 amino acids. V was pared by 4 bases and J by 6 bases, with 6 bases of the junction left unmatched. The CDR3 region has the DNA TGCGCCAGCAGCCCCCGGACTAGCGGGGGGAGCGAGCAGTACTTC. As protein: CASSPRTSGGSEQYF.

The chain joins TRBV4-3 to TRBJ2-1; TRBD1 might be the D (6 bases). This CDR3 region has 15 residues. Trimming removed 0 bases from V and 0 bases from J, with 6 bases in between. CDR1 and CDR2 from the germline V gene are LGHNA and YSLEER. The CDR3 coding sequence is TGCGCCAGCAGCCAAGAGGACAGCTCCTACAATGAGCAGTTCTTC. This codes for CASSQEDSSYNEQFF.

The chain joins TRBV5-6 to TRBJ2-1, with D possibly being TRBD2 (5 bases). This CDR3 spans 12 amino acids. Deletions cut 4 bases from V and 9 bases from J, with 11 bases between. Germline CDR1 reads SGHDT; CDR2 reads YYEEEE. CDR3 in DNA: TGTGCCAGCAGCCGAGGGTGGGGTGAGCAGTTCTTC. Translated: CASSRGWGEQFF.

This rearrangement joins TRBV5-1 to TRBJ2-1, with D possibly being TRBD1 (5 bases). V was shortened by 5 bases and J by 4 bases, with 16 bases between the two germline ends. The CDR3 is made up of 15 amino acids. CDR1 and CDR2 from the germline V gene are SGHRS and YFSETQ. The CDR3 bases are TGCGCCAGCAGAAAGGAAGGGGCTCGGTACAATGAGCAGTTCTTC. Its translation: CASRKEGARYNEQFF. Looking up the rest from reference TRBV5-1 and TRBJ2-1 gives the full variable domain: KAGVTQTPRYLIKTRGQQVTLSCSPISGHRSVSWYQQTPGQGLQFLFEYFSETQRNKGNFPGRFSGRQFSNSRSEMNVSTLELGDSALYLCASRKEGARYNEQFFGPGTRLTVL.

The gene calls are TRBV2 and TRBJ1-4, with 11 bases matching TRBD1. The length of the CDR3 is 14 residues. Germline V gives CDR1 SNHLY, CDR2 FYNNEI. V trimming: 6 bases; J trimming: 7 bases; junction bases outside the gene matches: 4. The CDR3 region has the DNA TGTGCCAGCAGCAGGACAGGGGGCGGTGAAAAACTGTTTTTT. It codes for CASSRTGGGEKLFF.

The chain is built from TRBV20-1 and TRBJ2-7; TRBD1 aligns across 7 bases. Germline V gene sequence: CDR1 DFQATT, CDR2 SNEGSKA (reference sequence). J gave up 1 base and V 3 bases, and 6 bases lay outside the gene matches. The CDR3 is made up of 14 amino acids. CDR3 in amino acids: CSASLPTGSYEQYF. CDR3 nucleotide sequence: TGCAGTGCTAGTCTCCCGACAGGGTCCTACGAGCAGTACTTC.

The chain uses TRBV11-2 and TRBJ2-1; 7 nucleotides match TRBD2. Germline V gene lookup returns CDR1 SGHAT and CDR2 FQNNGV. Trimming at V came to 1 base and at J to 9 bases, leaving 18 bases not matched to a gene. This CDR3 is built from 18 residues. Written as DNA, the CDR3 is TGTGCCAGCAGCTTAGGGTTCGGTGTAGGACTAGGGTTCGGTGAGCAGTTCTTC. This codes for CASSLGFGVGLGFGEQFF.

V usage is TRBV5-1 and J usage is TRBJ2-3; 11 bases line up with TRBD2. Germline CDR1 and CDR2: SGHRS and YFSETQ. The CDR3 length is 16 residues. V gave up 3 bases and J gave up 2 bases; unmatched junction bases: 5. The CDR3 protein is CASSSGTSGVTDTQYF. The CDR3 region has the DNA TGCGCCAGCAGCTCCGGGACTAGCGGAGTCACAGATACGCAGTATTTT.

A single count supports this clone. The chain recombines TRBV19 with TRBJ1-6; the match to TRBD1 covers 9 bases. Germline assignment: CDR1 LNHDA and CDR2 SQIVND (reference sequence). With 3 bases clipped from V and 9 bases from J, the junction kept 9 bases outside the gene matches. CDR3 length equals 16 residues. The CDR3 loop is CASSIQPGQGASPLHF. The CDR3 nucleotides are TGTGCCAGTAGTATTCAACCGGGACAGGGCGCTTCACCCCTCCACTTT.

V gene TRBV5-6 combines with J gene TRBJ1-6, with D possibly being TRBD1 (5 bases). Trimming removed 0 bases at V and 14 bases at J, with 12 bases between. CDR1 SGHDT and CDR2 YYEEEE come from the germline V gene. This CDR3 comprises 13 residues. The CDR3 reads CASSLGVQGALHF. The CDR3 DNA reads TGTGCCAGCAGCTTGGGAGTACAAGGGGCCCTCCACTTT.

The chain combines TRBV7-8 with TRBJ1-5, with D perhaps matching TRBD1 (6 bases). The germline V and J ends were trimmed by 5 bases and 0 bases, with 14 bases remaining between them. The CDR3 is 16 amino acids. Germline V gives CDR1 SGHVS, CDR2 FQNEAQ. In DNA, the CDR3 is TGTGCCAGCAGCCAAATGGGACACTATAGCAATCAGCCCCAGCATTTT. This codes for CASSQMGHYSNQPQHF.

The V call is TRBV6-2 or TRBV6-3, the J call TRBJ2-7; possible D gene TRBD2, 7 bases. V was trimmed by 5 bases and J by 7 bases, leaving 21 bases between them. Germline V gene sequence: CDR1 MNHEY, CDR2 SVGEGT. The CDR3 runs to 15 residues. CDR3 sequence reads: CASSRGLAALGEQYF. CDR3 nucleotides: TGTGCCAGCAGTCGGGGGCTAGCGGCCTTGGGAGAGCAGTACTTC.

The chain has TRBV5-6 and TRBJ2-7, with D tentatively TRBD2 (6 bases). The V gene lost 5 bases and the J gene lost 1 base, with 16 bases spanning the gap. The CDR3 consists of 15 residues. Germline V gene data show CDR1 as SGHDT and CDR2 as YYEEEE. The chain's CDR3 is CASREKPGGSYEQYF. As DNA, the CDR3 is TGTGCCAGCAGAGAGAAACCCGGGGGTTCCTACGAGCAGTACTTC.

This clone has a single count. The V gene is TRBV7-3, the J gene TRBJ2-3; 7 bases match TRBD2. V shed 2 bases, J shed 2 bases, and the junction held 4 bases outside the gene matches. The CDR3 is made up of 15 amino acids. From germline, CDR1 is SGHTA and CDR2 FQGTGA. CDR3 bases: TGTGCCAGCAGCTTACGGGGGGAGGTCACAGATACGCAGTATTTT. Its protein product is CASSLRGEVTDTQYF.